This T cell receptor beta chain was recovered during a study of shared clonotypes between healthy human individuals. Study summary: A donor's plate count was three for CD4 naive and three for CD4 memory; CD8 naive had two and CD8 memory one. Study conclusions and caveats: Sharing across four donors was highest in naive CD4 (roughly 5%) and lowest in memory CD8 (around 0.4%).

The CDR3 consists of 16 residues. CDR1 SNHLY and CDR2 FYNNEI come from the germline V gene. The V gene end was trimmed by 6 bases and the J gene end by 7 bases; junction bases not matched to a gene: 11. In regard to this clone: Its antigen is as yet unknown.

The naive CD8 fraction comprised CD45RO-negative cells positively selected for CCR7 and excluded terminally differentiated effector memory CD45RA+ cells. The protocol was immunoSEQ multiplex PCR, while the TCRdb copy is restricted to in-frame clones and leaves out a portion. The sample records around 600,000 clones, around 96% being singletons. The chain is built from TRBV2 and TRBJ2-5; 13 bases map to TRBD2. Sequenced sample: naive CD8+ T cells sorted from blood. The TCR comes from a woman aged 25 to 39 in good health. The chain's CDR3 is CASSDPGLAGLGTQYF. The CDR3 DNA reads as TGTGCCAGCAGCGATCCGGGACTAGCGGGATTGGGGACCCAGTACTTC.